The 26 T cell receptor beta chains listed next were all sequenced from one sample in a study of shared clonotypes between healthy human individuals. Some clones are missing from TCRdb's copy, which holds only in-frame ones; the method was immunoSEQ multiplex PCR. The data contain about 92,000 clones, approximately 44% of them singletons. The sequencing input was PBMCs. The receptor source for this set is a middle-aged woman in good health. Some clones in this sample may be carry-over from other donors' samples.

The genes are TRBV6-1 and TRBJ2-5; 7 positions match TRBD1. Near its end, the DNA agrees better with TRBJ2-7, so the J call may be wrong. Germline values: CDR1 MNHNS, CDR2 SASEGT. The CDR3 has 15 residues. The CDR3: CASSSPGQSNYEQYF. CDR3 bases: TGTGCCAGCAGTTCTCCGGGACAGTCGAACTACGAGCAGTACTTC.

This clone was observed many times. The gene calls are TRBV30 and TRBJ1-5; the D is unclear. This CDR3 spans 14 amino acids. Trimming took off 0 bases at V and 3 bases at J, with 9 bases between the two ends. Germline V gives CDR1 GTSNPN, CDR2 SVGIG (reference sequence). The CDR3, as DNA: TGTGCCTGGAGTGTGAGGGAGTTCAATCAGCCCCAGCATTTT. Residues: CAWSVREFNQPQHF.

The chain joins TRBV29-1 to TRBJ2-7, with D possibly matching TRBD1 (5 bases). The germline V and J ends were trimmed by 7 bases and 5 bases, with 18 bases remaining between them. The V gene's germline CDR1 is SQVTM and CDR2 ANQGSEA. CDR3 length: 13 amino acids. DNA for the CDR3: TGCAGCGCACGACAGAGTCTGGGCGACGAGCAGTACTTC. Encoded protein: CSARQSLGDEQYF.

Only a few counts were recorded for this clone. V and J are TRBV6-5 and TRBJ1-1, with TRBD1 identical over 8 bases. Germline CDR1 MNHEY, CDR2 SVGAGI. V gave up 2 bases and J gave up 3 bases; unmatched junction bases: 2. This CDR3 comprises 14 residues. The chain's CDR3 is CASSYGQGHTEAFF. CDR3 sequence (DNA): TGTGCCAGCAGTTACGGACAGGGTCACACTGAAGCTTTCTTT.

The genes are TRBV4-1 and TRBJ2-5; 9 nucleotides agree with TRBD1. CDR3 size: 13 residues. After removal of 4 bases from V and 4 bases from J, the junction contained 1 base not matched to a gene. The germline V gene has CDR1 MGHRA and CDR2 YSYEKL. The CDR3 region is CASSPGQGETQYF. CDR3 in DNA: TGCGCCAGCAGCCCGGGACAGGGAGAGACCCAGTACTTC.

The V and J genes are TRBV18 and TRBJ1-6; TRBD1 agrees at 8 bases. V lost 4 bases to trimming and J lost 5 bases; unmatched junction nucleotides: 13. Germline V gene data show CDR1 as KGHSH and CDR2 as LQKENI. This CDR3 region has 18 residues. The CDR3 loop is CASSLPDRGALDNSPLHF. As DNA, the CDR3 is TGTGCCAGCTCACTACCCGACAGGGGAGCACTGGATAATTCACCCCTCCACTTT.

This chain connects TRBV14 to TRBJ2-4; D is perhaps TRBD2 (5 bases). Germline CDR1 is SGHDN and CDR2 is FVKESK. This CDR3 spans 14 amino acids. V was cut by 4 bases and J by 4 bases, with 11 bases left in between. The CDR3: CASSPFLAKNIQYF. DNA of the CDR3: TGTGCCAGCAGCCCGTTCCTAGCAAAAAACATTCAGTACTTC.

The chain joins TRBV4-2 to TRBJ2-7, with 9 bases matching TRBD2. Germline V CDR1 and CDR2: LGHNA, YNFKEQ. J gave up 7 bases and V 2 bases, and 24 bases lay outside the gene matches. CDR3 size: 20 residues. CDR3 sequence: CASSQKFGWSVAGVVVEQYF. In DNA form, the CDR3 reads TGTGCCAGCAGCCAAAAATTCGGATGGTCAGTAGCGGGAGTAGTGGTAGAGCAGTACTTC.

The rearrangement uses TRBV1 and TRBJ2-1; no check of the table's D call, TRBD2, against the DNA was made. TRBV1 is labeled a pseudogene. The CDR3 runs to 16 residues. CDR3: CTSSHPGTRGYNEQFF. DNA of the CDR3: TGCACCAGCAGCCATCCCGGGACTCGCGGCTACAATGAGCAGTTCTTC.

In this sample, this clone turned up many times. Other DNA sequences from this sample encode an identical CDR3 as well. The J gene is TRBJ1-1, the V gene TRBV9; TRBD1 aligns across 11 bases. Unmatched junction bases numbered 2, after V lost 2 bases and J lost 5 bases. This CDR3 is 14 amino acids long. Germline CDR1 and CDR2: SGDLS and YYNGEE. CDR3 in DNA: TGTGCCAGCAGCGTTGGGACAGGGGGGACTGAAGCTTTCTTT. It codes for CASSVGTGGTEAFF.

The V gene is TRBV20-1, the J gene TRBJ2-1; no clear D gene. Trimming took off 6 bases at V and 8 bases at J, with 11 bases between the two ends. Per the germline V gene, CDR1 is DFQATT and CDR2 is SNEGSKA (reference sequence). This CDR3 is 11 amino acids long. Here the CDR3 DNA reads TGCAGTGCCCCCTTGCCCCATGAGCAGTTCTTC. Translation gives CSAPLPHEQFF.

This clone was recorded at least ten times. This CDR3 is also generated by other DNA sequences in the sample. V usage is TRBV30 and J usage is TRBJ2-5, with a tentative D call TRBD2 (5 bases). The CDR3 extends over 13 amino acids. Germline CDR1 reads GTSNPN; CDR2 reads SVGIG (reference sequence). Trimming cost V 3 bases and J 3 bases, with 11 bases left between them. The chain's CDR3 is CAWSPGSEETQYF. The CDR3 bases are TGTGCCTGGAGCCCTGGGAGCGAAGAGACCCAGTACTTC.

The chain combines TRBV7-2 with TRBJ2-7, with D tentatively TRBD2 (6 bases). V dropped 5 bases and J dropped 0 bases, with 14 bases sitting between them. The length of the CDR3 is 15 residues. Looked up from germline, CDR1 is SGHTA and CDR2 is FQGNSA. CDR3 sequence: CASSTSGQSSYEQYF. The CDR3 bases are TGTGCCAGCAGCACCAGCGGGCAGAGCTCCTACGAGCAGTACTTC.

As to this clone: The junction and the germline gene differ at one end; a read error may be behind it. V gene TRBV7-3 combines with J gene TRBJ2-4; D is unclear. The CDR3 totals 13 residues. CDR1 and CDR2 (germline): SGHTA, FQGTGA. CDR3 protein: CASSFGEGNIQYF. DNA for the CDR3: TGCGCCAGCAGCTTTGGGGAAGGAAACATTCAGTACTTC.

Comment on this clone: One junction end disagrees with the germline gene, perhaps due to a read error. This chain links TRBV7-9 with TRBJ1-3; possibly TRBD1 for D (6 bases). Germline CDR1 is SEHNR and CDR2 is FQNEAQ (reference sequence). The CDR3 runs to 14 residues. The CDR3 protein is CASSARLVKGELHF. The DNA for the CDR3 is TGTGCCAGCAGCGCGAGATTAGTAAAGGGGGAGTTACATTTT.

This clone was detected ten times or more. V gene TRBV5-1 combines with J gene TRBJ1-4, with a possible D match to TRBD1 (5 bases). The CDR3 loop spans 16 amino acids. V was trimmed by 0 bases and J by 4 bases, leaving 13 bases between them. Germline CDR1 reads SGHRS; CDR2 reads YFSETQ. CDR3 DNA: TGCGCCAGCAGCTTGGGAGCCCAGGGAGGTAATGAAAAACTGTTTTTT. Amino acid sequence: CASSLGAQGGNEKLFF.

The CDR3 reads CASSVGTGGLAGYEQYF. CDR3 nucleotides: TGTGCCAGCAGCGTCGGGACAGGGGGACTAGCGGGCTACGAGCAGTACTTC. V and J are TRBV7-2 and TRBJ2-7; D might be TRBD2 (12 bases). Trimming removed 5 bases at V and 3 bases at J, with 23 bases between. There are 17 residues in the CDR3. Germline V lookup: CDR1 SGHTA, CDR2 FQGNSA.

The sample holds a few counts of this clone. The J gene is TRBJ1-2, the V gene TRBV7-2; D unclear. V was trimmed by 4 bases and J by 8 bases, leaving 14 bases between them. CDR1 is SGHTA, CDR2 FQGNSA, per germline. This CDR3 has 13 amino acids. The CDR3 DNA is TGTGCCAGCAGCTCCCCCGGACTTCCAGGCTACACCTTC. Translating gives CASSSPGLPGYTF.

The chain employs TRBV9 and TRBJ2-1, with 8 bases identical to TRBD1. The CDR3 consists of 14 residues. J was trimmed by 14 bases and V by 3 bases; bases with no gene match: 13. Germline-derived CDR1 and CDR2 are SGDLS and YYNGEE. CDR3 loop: CASSADRDGGAEFF. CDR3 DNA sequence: TGTGCCAGCAGCGCGGACAGGGACGGCGGGGCGGAGTTCTTC.

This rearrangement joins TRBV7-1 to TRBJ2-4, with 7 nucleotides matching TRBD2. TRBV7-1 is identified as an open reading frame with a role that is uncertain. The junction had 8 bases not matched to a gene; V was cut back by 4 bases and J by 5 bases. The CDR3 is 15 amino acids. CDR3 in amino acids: CASSLLGDYQNIQYF. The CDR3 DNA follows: TGTGCCAGCAGCTTACTTGGGGACTACCAAAACATTCAGTACTTC.

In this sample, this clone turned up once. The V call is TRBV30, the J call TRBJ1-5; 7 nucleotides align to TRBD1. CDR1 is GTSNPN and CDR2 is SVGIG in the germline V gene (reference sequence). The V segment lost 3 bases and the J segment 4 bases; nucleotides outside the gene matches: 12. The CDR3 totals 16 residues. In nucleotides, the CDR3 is TGTGCCTGGAGCCTGGGGGAGGGGGCGCGGAATCAGCCCCAGCATTTT. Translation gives CAWSLGEGARNQPQHF.

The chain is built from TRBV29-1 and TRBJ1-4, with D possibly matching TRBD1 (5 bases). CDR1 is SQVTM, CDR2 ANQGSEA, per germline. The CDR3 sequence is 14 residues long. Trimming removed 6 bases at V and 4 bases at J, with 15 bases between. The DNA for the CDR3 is TGCAGCGTCTACACAGGTTCAGATAATGAAAAACTGTTTTTT. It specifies CSVYTGSDNEKLFF.

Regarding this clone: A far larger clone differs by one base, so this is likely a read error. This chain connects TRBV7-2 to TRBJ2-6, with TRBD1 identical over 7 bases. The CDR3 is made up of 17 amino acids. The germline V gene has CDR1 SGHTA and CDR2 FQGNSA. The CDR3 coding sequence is TGTGCCGGCAGCCCCCCCGGACAGGTTGGAGGGGCCAACGTCCTGACTTTC. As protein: CAGSPPGQVGGANVLTF.

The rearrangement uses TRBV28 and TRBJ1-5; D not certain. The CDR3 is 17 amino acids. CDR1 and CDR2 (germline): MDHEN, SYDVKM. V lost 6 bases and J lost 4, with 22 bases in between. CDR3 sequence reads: CASSVQLGSRGNQPQHF. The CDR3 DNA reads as TGTGCCAGCAGCGTACAGCTGGGGTCCAGAGGGAATCAGCCCCAGCATTTT.

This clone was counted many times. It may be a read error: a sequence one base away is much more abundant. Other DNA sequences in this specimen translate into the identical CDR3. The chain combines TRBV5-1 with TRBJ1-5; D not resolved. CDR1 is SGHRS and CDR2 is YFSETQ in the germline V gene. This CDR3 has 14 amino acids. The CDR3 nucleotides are TGCGCCAGCAGCTTGTCAGGAGGCAACCAGCCCCAGCATTTT. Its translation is CASSLSGGNQPQHF.

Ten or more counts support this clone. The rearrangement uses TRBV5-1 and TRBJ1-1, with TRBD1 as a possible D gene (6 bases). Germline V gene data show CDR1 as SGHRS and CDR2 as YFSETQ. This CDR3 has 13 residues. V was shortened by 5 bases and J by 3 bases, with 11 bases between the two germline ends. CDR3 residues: CASSLQGHTEAFF. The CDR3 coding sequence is TGCGCCAGCAGTTTGCAGGGGCACACTGAAGCTTTCTTT. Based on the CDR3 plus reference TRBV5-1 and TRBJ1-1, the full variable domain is KAGVTQTPRYLIKTRGQQVTLSCSPISGHRSVSWYQQTPGQGLQFLFEYFSETQRNKGNFPGRFSGRQFSNSRSEMNVSTLELGDSALYLCASSLQGHTEAFFGQGTRLTVV.